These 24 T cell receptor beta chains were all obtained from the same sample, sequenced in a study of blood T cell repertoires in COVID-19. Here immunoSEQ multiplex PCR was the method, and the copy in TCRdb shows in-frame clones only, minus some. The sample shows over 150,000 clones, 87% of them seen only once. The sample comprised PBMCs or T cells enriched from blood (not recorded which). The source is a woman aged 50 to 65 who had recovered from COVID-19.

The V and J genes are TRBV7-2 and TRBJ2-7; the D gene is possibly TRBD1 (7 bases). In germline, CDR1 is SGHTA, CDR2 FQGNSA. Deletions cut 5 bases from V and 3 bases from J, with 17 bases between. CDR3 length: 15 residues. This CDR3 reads CASSPRGQEGYEQYF. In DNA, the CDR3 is TGTGCCAGCAGCCCTAGGGGGCAGGAGGGCTACGAGCAGTACTTC.

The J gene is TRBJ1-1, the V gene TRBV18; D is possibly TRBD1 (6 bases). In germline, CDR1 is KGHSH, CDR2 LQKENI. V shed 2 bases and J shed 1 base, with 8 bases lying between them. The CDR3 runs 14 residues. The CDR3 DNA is TGTGCCAGCTCACCAGCAGGGGAGAACACTGAAGCTTTCTTT. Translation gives CASSPAGENTEAFF.

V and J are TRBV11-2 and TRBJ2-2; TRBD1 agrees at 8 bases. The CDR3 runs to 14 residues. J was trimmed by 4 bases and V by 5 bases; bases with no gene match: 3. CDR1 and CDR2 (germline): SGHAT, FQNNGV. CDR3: CASSKDRVTGELFF. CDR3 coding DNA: TGTGCCAGCAGCAAGGACAGGGTCACCGGGGAGCTGTTTTTT.

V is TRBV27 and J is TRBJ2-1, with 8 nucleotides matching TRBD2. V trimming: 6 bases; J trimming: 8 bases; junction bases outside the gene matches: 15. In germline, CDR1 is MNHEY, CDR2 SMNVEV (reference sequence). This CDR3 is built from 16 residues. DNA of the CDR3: TGTGCCAGCAGAACATTCAGCGGGAGATTCGTCGATGAGCAGTTCTTC. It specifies CASRTFSGRFVDEQFF.

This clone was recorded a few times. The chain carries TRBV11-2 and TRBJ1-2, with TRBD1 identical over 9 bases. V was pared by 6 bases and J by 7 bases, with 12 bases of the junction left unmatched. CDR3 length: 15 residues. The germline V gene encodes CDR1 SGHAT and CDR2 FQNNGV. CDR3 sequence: CASRTPGTGSSGYTF. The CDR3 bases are TGTGCCAGCAGGACTCCCGGGACAGGGTCCTCTGGCTACACCTTC.

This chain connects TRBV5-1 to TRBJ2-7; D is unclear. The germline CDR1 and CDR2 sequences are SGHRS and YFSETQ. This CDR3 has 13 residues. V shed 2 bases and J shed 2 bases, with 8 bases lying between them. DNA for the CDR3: TGCGCCAGCAGCTTAACAGCCGCCTACGAGCAGTACTTC. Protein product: CASSLTAAYEQYF.

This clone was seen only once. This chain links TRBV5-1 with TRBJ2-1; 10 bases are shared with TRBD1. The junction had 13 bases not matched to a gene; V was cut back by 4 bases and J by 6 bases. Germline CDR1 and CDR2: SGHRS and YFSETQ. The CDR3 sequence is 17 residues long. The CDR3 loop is CASSRKSGTGDRNEQFF. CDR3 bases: TGCGCCAGCAGCCGAAAATCCGGGACAGGGGATCGCAATGAGCAGTTCTTC.

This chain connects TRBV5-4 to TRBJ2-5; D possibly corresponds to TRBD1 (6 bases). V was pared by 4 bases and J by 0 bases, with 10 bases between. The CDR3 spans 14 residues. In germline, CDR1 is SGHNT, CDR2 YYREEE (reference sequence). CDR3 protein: CASSGGHYQETQYF. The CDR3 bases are TGTGCCAGCAGCGGGGGACACTACCAAGAGACCCAGTACTTC.

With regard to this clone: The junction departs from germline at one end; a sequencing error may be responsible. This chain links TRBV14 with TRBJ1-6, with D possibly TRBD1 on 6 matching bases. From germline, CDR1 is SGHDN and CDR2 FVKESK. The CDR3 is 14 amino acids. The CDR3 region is CASSHRGYSSPLHF. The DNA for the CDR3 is TGTGCCAGCAGCCACAGGGGTTATAGTTCACCCCTCCACTTT.

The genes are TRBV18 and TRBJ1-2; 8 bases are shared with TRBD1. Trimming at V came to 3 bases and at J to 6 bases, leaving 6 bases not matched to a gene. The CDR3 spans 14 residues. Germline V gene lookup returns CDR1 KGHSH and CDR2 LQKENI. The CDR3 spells CASSPLGQEHGYTF. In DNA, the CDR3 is TGTGCCAGCTCACCTCTGGGACAGGAACATGGCTACACCTTC.

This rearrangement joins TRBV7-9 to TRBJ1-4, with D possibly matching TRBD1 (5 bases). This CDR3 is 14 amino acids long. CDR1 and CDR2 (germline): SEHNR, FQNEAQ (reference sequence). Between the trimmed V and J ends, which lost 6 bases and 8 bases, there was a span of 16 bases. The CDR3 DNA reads TGTGCCAGCAGTCTCACCGCGGGGCAGGAAAAACTGTTTTTT. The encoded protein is CASSLTAGQEKLFF.

CDR3 region: CASSTDRVYEQYF. The DNA for the CDR3 is TGTGCCAGCAGCACGGACAGGGTATACGAGCAGTACTTC. The chain recombines TRBV28 with TRBJ2-7; 8 bases are a match to TRBD1. The germline V gene encodes CDR1 MDHEN and CDR2 SYDVKM. J was trimmed by 4 bases and V by 6 bases; bases with no gene match: 5. The CDR3 has 13 residues.

The CDR3 region is CATSLGAAGRGYTF. The CDR3 DNA is TGTGCCACCAGCCTGGGGGCCGCTGGCAGAGGCTACACCTTC. V and J are TRBV15 and TRBJ1-2; D may be TRBD1 (6 bases). The germline V and J ends were trimmed by 5 bases and 8 bases, with 18 bases remaining between them. This CDR3 contains 14 residues. Germline assignment: CDR1 LNHNV and CDR2 YYDKDF (reference sequence). Combining the CDR3 with reference TRBV15 and TRBJ1-2 gives the whole variable domain DAMVIQNPRYQVTQFGKPVTLSCSQTLNHNVMYWYQQKSSQAPKLLFHYYDKDFNNEADTPDNFQSRRPNTSFCFLDIRSPGLGDTAMYLCATSLGAAGRGYTFGSGTRLTVV.

The CDR3 DNA reads TGTGCCAGCAGCCGACGGGATAACACCATATATTTT. It yields the protein CASSRRDNTIYF. The genes are TRBV6-6 and TRBJ1-3; D is unresolved. Germline V gene sequence: CDR1 MNHNY, CDR2 SVGAGI (reference sequence). This CDR3 contains 12 residues. Trimming cost V 6 bases and J 7 bases, with 10 bases left between them.

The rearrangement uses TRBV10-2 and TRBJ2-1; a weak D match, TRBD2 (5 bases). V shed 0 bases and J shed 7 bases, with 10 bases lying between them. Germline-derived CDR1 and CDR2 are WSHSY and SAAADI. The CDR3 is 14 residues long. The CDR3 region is CASSESARGNEQFF. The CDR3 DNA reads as TGCGCCAGCAGTGAGTCAGCCCGAGGGAATGAGCAGTTCTTC.

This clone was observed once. CDR3 nucleotides: TGTGCCAGCAGACCCGGGACAGGGCTTACCAATGAGCAGTTCTTC. Translated: CASRPGTGLTNEQFF. The J gene is TRBJ2-1, the V gene TRBV3-1 (or the pseudogene TRBV3-2), with 9 bases lining up with TRBD1. CDR3 length equals 15 residues. Germline CDR1 and CDR2: LGHDT and YNNKEL (reference sequence). Trimming cost V 6 bases and J 6 bases; bases outside gene matches: 9.

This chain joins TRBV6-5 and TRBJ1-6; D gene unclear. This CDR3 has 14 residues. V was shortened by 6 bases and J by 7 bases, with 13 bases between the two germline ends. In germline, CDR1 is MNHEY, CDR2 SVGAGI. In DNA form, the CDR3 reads TGTGCCAGCAGGGACTACTTGGGGAATTCACCCCTCCACTTT. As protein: CASRDYLGNSPLHF.

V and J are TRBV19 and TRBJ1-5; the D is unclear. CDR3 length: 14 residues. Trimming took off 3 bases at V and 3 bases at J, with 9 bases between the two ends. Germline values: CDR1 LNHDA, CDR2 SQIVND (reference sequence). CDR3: CASSMSSTNQPQHF. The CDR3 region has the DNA TGTGCCAGTAGTATGTCCAGTACCAATCAGCCCCAGCATTTT. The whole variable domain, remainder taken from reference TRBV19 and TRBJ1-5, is DGGITQSPKYLFRKEGQNVTLSCEQNLNHDAMYWYRQDPGQGLRLIYYSQIVNDFQKGDIAEGYSVSREKKESFPLTVTSAQKNPTAFYLCASSMSSTNQPQHFGDGTRLSIL.

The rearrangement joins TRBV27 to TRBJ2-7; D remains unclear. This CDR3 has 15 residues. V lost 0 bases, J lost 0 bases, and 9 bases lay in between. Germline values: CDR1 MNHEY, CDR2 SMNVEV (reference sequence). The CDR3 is CASSLSGQVSYEQYF. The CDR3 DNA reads TGTGCCAGCAGTTTATCAGGCCAGGTCTCCTACGAGCAGTACTTC.

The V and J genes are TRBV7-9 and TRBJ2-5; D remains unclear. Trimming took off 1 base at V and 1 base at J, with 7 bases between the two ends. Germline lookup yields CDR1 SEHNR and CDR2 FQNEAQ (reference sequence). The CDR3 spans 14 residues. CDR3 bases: TGTGCCAGCAGCTTAGGGAGCCTCCAAGAGACCCAGTACTTC. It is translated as CASSLGSLQETQYF.

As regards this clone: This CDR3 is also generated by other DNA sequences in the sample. The chain's CDR3 is CASSLGFLLAEETQYF. DNA of the CDR3: TGTGCCAGCAGCTTAGGGTTTTTACTAGCCGAGGAGACCCAGTACTTC. The chain combines TRBV7-2 with TRBJ2-5, with a possible D match to TRBD2 (6 bases). Germline CDR1 reads SGHTA; CDR2 reads FQGNSA. Trimming left V 1 base short and J 5 bases short, with 17 bases between. The CDR3 has 16 residues.

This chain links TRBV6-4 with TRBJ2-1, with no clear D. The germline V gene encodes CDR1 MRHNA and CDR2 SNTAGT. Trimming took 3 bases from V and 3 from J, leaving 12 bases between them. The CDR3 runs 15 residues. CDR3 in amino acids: CASSETQFDYNEQFF. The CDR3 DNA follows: TGTGCCAGCAGTGAAACCCAGTTCGACTACAATGAGCAGTTCTTC.

The CDR3 DNA reads TGTGCCAGCAGCGGATTGGGACAGGGCTACGAGCAGTACTTC. Translated, it gives CASSGLGQGYEQYF. This chain links TRBV2 with TRBJ2-7; 9 bases fit TRBD1. With V trimmed by 6 bases and J by 3 bases, 6 bases remained unmatched. Germline V gene sequence: CDR1 SNHLY, CDR2 FYNNEI. The CDR3 length is 14 residues.

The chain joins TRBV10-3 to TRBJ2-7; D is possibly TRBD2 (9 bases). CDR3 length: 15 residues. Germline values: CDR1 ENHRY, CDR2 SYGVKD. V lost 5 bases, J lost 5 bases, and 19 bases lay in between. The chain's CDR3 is CAISSRGREGHEQYF. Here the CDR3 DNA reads TGTGCCATCAGTTCCAGGGGGCGGGAGGGCCACGAGCAGTACTTC.